This T cell receptor (beta chain) is from a study of T cell repertoires in cytomegalovirus infection. Study summary: In public TCR beta signatures, there were indications of both CMV infection and matching HLA type.

The CDR3 loop spans 11 amino acids. Germline V gene sequence: CDR1 MNHEY, CDR2 SMNVEV (reference sequence). V dropped 8 bases and J dropped 4 bases, with 6 bases sitting between them. Notes on the study in general: Summed public TCR beta family frequency identified CMV carriers bearing the relevant HLA. What dominated the ex vivo response were HLA-C-restricted CMV-specific TCR beta clonotypes.

TCRdb fed the reads into MiXCR, producing one record per CDR3 protein. The sample yields approximately 500,000 distinct CDR3 sequences, around 27% seen once. This clonotype was seen more than once but under ten times. Its antigen is still unknown. The material sequenced was PBMCs. The receptor comes from a human donor in good health (CMV status not recorded). Some clones in this sample may be carry-over from other donors' samples. The chain combines TRBV27 with TRBJ1-5, with D hard to call. The chain's CDR3 is CASGFNQPQHF. The DNA of the CDR3 is TGTGCCAGCGGGTTTAATCAGCCCCAGCATTTT.